This T cell receptor beta chain was found in a study of blood T cell repertoires in COVID-19. Study-level background: Material from acute and convalescent COVID-19 was sourced from the United States, Italy and Spain. In each case, the material was cDNA or gDNA derived from T cells, B-cell-depleted T cells, or PBMCs.

Germline lookup yields CDR1 SGHTA and CDR2 FQGTGA. The CDR3 sequence is 15 residues long. Trimming stripped 5 bases from V and 2 bases from J, with 15 bases between. Original analysis: Estimated nucleated cell counts came from reference gene primer amplification. This table comes from immunoSEQ multiplex PCR, and its TCRdb copy is limited to in-frame clones, with some not included. That table furnishes V, J and clone size, whereas the DNA furnished D and trimming. The table shows some 67,000 clones, with approximately 88% occurring only once. The J gene is TRBJ2-5, the V gene TRBV7-3, with a possible D match to TRBD1 (8 bases). The TCR comes from a woman over 75 with acute or convalescent COVID-19. The material sequenced was peripheral blood. The CDR3 region is CASSRGQGGQETQYF. As DNA, the CDR3 is TGTGCCAGCAGCCGAGGACAGGGAGGGCAAGAGACCCAGTACTTC.